The sequence of this T cell receptor (beta chain) was determined in a study of cytomegalovirus exposure and HLA in healthy donors. General study results and limits: The study carried out a later analysis of TCR beta sequences. It associated around 17,000 of them with specific HLA alleles at a false discovery rate of 0.05. Compared with the roughly 700-donor mean, an Asian-associated ancestry cluster reportedly had fewer N-insertions, according to a later analysis.

In regard to this clone: Its antigen is unidentified.

The PCR used 60 Vbeta and 13 Jbeta primers. This table comes from immunoSEQ multiplex PCR, and its TCRdb copy is limited to in-frame clones, with some not included. Of 85,000 to 120,000 clones in the sample, roughly 80% are singletons; the top ten hold 3% to 4%. The germline V gene has CDR1 LNHDA and CDR2 SQIVND (reference sequence). CDR3 length: 18 amino acids. The V segment lost 7 bases and the J segment 1 base; nucleotides outside the gene matches: 18. This TCR derives from a man aged 55 to 70 in good health and CMV-seronegative. V and J are TRBV19 and TRBJ2-7; 8 bases match TRBD1. The specimen was PBMCs. This chain's CDR3 is CASTARRLGQGGSYEQYF. CDR3 bases: TGTGCCAGTACCGCACGACGCCTCGGACAGGGCGGGTCCTACGAGCAGTACTTC.